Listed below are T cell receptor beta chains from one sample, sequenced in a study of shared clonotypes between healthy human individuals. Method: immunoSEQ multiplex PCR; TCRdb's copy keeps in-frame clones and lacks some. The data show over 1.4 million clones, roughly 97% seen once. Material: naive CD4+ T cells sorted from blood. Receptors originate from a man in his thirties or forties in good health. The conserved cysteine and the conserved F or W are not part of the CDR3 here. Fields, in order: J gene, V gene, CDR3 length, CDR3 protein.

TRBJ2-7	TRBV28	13	ASTELAGGSYEQY
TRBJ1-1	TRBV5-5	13	ASSFRYDSSPIAF
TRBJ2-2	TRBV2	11	ASSEQVRGELF
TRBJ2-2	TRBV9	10	ASSVVAGELF
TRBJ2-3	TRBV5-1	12	ASSKTGQGDTQY
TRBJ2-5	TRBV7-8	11	ASRIRVQETQY
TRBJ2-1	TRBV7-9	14	ANNRRDGKEYNEQF
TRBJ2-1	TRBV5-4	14	ASSPRTSATYNEQF
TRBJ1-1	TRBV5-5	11	ASSLETGTEAF
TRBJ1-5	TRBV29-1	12	SVAGQGVGQPQH
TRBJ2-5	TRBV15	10	ATSRDLETQY
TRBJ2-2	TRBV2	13	ASSIEAGVPGELF
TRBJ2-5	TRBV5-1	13	ASSVIQGGQETQY
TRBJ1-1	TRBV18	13	ASSPGQPPNTEAF
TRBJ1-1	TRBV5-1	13	ASSLGVGLNTEAF
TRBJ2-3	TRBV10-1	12	ASSESGTTDTQY
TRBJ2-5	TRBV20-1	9	SATNQGTQY
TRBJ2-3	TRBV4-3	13	ASSQELGRADTQY
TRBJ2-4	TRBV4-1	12	ASSQDWAPNIQY
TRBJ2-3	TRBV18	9	ASSASDTQY
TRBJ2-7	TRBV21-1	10	ASSKSSYEQY
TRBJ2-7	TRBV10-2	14	ASSERSGQNSYEQY
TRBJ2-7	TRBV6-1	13	ASSETGTGAYEQY
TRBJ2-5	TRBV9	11	ASSSGSSETQY
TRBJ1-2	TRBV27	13	ASSLSSGTGYGYT
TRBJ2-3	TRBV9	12	ASSLLAEVDTQY
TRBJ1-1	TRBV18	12	ASSPDRANTEAF
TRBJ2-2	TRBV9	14	ASSVGASANTGELF
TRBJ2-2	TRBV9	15	ASSHRGVTSDSGELF
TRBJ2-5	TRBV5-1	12	ASRTVSGTETQY
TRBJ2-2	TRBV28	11	ASSLTLNGELF
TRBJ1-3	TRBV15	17	ATSRDSLIGADSGNTIY
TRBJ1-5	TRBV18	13	ASSQMDTSYQPQH
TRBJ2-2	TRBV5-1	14	ASSLRTGVNTGELF
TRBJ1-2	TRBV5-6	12	ASSYQGYSAGYT
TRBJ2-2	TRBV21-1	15	ASSNPLAGRNTGELF
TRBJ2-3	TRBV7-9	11	ASSLVGDDTQY
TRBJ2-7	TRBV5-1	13	ASSLGDRERREQY
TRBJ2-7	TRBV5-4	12	ASSLVGSGSMEY
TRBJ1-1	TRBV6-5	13	ASSRLPRVFTEAF
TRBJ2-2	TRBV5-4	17	ASSLGQGRRLMNTGELF
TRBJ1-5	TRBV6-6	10	ASRPRNQPQH
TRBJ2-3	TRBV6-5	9	ASSTQGAQY